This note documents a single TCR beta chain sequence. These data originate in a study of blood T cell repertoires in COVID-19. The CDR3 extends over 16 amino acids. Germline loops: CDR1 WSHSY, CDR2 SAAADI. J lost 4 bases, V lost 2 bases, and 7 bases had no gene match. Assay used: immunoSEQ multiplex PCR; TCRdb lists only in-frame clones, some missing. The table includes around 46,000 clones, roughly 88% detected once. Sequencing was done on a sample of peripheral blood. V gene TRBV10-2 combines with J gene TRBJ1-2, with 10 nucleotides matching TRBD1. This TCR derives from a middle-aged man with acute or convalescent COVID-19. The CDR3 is CASSEIKTGGPYGYTF. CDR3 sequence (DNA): TGCGCCAGCAGTGAGATTAAGACAGGGGGCCCCTATGGCTACACCTTC.